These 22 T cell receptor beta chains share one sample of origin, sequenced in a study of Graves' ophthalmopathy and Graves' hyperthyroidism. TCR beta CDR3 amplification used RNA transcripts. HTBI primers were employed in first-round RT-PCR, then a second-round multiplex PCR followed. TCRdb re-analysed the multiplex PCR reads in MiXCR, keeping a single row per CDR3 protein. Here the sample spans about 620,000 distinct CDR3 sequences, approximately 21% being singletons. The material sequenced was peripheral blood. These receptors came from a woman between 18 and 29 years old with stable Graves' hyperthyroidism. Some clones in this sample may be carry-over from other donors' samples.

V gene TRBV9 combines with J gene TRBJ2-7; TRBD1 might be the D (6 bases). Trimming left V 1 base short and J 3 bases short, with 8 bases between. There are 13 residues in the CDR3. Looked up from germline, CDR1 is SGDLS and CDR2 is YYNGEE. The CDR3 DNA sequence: TGTGCCAGCAGCGTAAGGGACAACTACGAGCAGTACTTC. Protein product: CASSVRDNYEQYF.

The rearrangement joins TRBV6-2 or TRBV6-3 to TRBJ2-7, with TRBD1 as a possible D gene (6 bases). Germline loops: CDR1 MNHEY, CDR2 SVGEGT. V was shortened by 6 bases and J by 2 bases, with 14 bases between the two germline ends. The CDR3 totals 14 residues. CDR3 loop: CASSRFGQPYEQYF. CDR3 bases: TGTGCCAGCAGCCGCTTCGGACAGCCCTACGAGCAGTACTTC.

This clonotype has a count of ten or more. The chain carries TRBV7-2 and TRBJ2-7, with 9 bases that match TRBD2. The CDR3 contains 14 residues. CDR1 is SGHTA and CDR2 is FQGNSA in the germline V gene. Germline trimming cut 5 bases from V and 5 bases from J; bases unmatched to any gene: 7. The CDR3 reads CASSKGLAHDEQYF. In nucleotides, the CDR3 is TGTGCCAGCAGCAAGGGACTAGCCCATGACGAGCAGTACTTC.

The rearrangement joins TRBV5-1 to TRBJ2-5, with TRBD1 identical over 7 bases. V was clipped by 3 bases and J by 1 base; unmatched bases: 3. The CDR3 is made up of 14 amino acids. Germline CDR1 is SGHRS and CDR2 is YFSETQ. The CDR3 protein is CASSSGQSQETQYF. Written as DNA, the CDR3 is TGCGCCAGCAGCTCGGGACAGAGCCAAGAGACCCAGTACTTC. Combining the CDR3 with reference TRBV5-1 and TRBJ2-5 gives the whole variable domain KAGVTQTPRYLIKTRGQQVTLSCSPISGHRSVSWYQQTPGQGLQFLFEYFSETQRNKGNFPGRFSGRQFSNSRSEMNVSTLELGDSALYLCASSSGQSQETQYFGPGTRLLVL.

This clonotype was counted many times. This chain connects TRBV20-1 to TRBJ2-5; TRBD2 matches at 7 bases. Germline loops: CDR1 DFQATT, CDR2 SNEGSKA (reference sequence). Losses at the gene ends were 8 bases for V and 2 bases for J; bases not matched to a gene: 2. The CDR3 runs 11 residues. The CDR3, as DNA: TGCAGTCCAGCGGGGCAAGAGACCCAGTACTTC. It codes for CSPAGQETQYF.

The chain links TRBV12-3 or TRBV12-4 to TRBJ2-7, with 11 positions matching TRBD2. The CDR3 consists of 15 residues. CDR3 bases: TGTGTCAGCAGTTCCGGTTTTAGCGGGGGGGCGGAGCAGTACGTC. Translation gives CVSSSGFSGGAEQYV.

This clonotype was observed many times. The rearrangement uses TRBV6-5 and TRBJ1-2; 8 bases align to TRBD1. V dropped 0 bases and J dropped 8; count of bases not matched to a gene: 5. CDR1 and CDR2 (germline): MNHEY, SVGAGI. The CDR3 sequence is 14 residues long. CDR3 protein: CASSYSGDRHGYTF. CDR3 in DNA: TGTGCCAGCAGTTACTCAGGGGACAGGCACGGCTACACCTTC.

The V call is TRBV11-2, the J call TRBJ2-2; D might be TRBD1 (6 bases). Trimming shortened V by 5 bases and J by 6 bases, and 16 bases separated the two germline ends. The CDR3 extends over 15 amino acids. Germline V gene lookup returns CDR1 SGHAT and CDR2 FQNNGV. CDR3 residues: CASSKVGHRAGELFF. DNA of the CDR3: TGTGCCAGCAGCAAAGTGGGTCACAGGGCCGGGGAGCTGTTTTTT.

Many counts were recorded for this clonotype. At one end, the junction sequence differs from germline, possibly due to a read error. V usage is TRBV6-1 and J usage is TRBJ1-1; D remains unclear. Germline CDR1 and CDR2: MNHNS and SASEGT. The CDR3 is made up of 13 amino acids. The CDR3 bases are TGTGCCAGCAATGAATTTGGGAACACTGAAGCTTTCTTT. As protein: CASNEFGNTEAFF.

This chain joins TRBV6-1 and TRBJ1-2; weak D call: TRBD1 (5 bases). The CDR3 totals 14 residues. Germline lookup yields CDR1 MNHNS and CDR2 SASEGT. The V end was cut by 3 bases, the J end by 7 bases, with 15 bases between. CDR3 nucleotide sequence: TGTGCCAGCAGTGAGCTCGGGGCGCCTAGTGGCTACACCTTC. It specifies CASSELGAPSGYTF.

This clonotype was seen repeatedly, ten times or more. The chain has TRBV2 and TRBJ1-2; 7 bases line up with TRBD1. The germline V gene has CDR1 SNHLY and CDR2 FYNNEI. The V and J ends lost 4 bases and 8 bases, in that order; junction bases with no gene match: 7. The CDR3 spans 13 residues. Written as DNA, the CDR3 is TGTGCCAGCAGTGGGAACTGGGACAGAGGCTACACCTTC. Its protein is CASSGNWDRGYTF.

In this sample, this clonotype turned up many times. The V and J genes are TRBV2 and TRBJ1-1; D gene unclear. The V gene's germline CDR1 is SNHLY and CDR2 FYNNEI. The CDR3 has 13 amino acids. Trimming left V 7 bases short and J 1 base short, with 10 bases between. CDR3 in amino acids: CASKQTQNTEAFF. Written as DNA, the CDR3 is TGTGCCAGCAAGCAGACACAGAACACTGAAGCTTTCTTT.

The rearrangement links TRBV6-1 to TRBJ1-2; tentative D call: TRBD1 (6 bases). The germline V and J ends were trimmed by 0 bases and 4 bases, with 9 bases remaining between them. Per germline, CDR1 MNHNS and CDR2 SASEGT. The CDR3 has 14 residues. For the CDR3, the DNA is TGTGCCAGCAGTGAAGCAGGGGGTCGCTATGGCTACACCTTC. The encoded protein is CASSEAGGRYGYTF.

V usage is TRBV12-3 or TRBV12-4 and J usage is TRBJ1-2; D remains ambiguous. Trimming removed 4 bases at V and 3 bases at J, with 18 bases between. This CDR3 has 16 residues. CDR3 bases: TGTGCCAGCAGTTACTTGTCAGGCACCTTTTACTATGGCTACACCTTC. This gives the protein CASSYLSGTFYYGYTF.

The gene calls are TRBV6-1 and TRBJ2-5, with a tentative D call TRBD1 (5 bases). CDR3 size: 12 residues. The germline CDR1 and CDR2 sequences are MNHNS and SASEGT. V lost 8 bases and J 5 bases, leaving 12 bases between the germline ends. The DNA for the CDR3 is TGTGCCAGCGGGGCCCTGTGGGAGACCCAGTACTTC. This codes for CASGALWETQYF.

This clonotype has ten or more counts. The CDR3 spells CASTNPGIDTEAFF. The CDR3 DNA reads as TGTGCCAGTACCAATCCGGGAATTGACACTGAAGCTTTCTTT. The rearrangement joins TRBV19 to TRBJ1-1; unclear D gene. The CDR3 loop spans 14 amino acids. In germline, CDR1 is LNHDA, CDR2 SQIVND (reference sequence). The V end lost 7 bases, the J end lost 3 bases, and 15 bases lay between the germline ends.

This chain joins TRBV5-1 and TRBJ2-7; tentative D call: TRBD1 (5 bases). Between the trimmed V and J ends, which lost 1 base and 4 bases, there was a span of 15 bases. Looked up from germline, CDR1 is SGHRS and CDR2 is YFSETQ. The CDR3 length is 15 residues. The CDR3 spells CASSLISTASYEQYF. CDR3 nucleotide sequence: TGCGCCAGCAGCTTGATTTCGACAGCCTCATACGAGCAGTACTTC.

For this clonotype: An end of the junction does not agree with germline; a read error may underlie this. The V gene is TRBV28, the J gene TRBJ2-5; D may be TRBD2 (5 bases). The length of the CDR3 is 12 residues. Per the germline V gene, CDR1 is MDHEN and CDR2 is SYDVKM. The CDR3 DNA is TGTGCCAGTAGTTACGGGGATGAGACCCAGTACTTC. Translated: CASSYGDETQYF.

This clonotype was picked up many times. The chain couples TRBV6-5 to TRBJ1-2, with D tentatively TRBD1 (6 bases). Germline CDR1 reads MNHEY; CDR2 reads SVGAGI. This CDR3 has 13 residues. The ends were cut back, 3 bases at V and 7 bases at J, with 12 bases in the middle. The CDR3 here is CASSYGGAVGYTF. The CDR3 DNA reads TGTGCCAGCAGTTATGGGGGGGCTGTTGGCTACACCTTC.

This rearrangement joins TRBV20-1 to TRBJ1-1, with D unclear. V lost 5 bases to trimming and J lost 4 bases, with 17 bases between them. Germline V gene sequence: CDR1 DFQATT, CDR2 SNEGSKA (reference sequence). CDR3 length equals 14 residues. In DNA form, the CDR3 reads TGCAGTGCTGTCGATCCGGGGATGGGCACTGAAGCTTTCTTT. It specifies CSAVDPGMGTEAFF.

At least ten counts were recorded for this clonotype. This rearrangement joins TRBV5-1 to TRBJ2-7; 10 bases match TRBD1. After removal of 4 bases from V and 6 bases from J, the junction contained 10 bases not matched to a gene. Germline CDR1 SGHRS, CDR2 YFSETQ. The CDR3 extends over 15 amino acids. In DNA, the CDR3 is TGCGCCAGCAGCCCATACGACAGGGGGCGATCCGAGCAGTACTTC. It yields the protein CASSPYDRGRSEQYF. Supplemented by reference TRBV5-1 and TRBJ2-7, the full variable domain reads KAGVTQTPRYLIKTRGQQVTLSCSPISGHRSVSWYQQTPGQGLQFLFEYFSETQRNKGNFPGRFSGRQFSNSRSEMNVSTLELGDSALYLCASSPYDRGRSEQYFGPGTRLTVT.

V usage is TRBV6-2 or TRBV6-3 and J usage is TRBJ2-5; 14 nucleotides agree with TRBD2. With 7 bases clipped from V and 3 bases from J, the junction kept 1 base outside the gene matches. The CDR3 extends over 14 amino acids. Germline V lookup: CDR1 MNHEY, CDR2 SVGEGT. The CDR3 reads CASMGLAGEETQYF. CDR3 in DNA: TGTGCCAGCATGGGACTAGCGGGAGAAGAGACCCAGTACTTC.